The source of this T cell receptor beta chain is a study of T-cell reconstitution after alpha-beta-depleted transplantation in children. In the case of this clonotype: Its target is not known.

Germline assignment: CDR1 MNHEY and CDR2 SMNVEV (reference sequence). Between the trimmed V and J ends, which lost 6 bases and 3 bases, there was a span of 11 bases. The CDR3 runs 14 residues. Broader study findings: At the one-year point after transplant, T-cell counts and TCRbeta diversity were found to come mostly from T cells that had been newly produced.

Unique molecular identifiers were incorporated when the TCRbeta library was constructed. One entry per CDR3 protein, called by TCRdb with MiXCR from the PCR reads. The sample carries hundreds of thousands of distinct CDR3 sequences, roughly 13% recorded once. The source of this sequence is a girl aged 2 to 10 with congenital amegakaryocytic thrombocytopenia, due to receive a stem cell transplant. V usage is TRBV27 and J usage is TRBJ2-2; D unclear. The source was PBMCs, collected before TCRalphabeta/CD19-depleted stem cell transplant. The CDR3 region has the DNA TGTGCCAGCAGCCTCTCAGAAGACACCGGGGAGCTGTTTTTT. It specifies CASSLSEDTGELFF.